The TCR beta chain described here comes from a study of identifying expanded T cells in peripheral blood. Study results and limitations: Variance in clone template counts between approximately 2-week samples significantly increased with total template count across all healthy donors. Technical replicates showed roughly 1.2 changed clones; two weeks approximately 15; four weeks 19.

About this clone: What it binds is not known.

Clones were read by immunoSEQ multiplex PCR, and TCRdb kept only the in-frame ones, dropping some. Of some 97,000 clones in the sample, over 70% were seen once. V was pared by 4 bases and J by 4 bases, with 7 bases of the junction left unmatched. Per the germline V gene, CDR1 is SGHNT and CDR2 is YYREEE (reference sequence). CDR3 size: 15 residues. V usage is TRBV5-4 and J usage is TRBJ2-1, with 8 bases identical to TRBD2. Material for sequencing was blood. The TCR originated in a person between 18 and 69 years old in good health. DNA for the CDR3: TGTGCCAGCAGCCGACCATTAGCGGGATACAATGAGCAGTTCTTC. Its protein is CASSRPLAGYNEQFF. The complete variable domain, with remaining parts taken from reference TRBV5-4 and TRBJ2-1, reads ETGVTQSPTHLIKTRGQQVTLRCSSQSGHNTVSWYQQALGQGPQFIFQYYREEENGRGNFPPRFSGLQFPNYSSELNVNALELDDSALYLCASSRPLAGYNEQFFGPGTRLTVL.